The 2 T cell receptor beta chains below come from one sample, sequenced in a study of T-cell memory formation after mild COVID-19 (dated by TCRdb to the early 2020s). The library was built by means of 5' RACE. Sequencing took place on an Illumina NovaSeq 6000. Using fastp trimming at Q25 and MiXCR clonotype assembly, TCRdb reanalyzed the public sequencing data and kept in-frame beta chains. Each entry is one CDR3 protein sequence, shown with its most common DNA and genes. This sample comprises around 140,000 distinct CDR3 sequences, approximately 26% of them detected only once. In total, the top ten clones hold roughly a quarter of the sample. What was sequenced was PBMCs or a T cell subset sorted from them (not recorded which). These receptors all stem from an adult woman who had mild COVID-19 (a few samples of this study predate the infection). The sample titles of this study are shuffled in the database, so cell type and time point are left out; the donor was told from shared clones.

Only a few counts were recorded for this clonotype. The chain uses TRBV7-6 and TRBJ1-1; D is unresolved. The germline V gene encodes CDR1 SGHVS and CDR2 FNYEAQ. The germline V and J ends were trimmed by 1 base and 4 bases, with 7 bases remaining between them. This CDR3 has 13 amino acids. The DNA for the CDR3 is TGTGCCAGCAGCTTAGTAGGGCTCACTGAAGCTTTCTTT. Its protein product is CASSLVGLTEAFF.

A few counts support this clonotype. CDR3 coding DNA: TGTGCCAGCAGCGTAGGACTAGCGGAAGAGACCCAGTACTTC. Its protein is CASSVGLAEETQYF. This chain connects TRBV6-1 to TRBJ2-5; 10 bases fit TRBD2. V shed 6 bases, J shed 3 bases, and the junction held 4 bases outside the gene matches. The CDR3 runs to 14 residues. The germline gives CDR1 MNHNS, CDR2 SASEGT.